Listed here are 20 T cell receptor beta chains from one sample, sequenced in a study of cytomegalovirus exposure and HLA in healthy donors. Generated by immunoSEQ multiplex PCR, the TCRdb table keeps only in-frame clones and is missing some. The sample lists more than 110,000 clones, 70% to 90% occurring once. The sequenced sample consisted of PBMCs. These receptors came from a woman aged 25-40 years in good health and CMV-seronegative.

A single count supports this clone. V and J are TRBV6-1 and TRBJ1-5; 9 nucleotides align to TRBD1. This CDR3 is built from 15 residues. Germline CDR1 reads MNHNS; CDR2 reads SASEGT. The CDR3 loop is CATTRDRAINQPQHF. CDR3 nucleotides: TGTGCAACCACCCGGGACAGGGCTATCAATCAGCCCCAGCATTTT.

The gene calls are TRBV7-2 and TRBJ1-4; a weak D match, TRBD1 (6 bases). This CDR3 comprises 17 residues. Between the trimmed V and J ends, which lost 3 bases and 4 bases, there was a span of 18 bases. In germline, CDR1 is SGHTA, CDR2 FQGNSA. DNA for the CDR3: TGTGCCAGCAGCTTTAGTCCGGCGGGGGCCCTTAATGAAAAACTGTTTTTT. It is translated as CASSFSPAGALNEKLFF.

The V and J genes are TRBV6-1 and TRBJ1-5; 8 positions agree with TRBD1. J was trimmed by 5 bases and V by 6 bases; bases with no gene match: 9. Germline V gives CDR1 MNHNS, CDR2 SASEGT. This CDR3 comprises 15 residues. As DNA, the CDR3 is TGTGCCAGCAGGAGGGACAGGTGGAGAGATCAGCCCCAGCATTTT. It encodes CASRRDRWRDQPQHF.

The chain uses TRBV19 and TRBJ2-5, with 11 bases fitting TRBD2. The trim removed 1 base at V and 4 bases at J, leaving 5 bases unmatched. This CDR3 is built from 16 residues. Germline lookup yields CDR1 LNHDA and CDR2 SQIVND (reference sequence). CDR3 loop: CASSIGTSGGVETQYF. DNA for the CDR3: TGTGCCAGTAGTATAGGTACTAGCGGGGGCGTAGAGACCCAGTACTTC.

This clone was counted many times. The chain carries TRBV28 and TRBJ2-3, with 7 bases lining up with TRBD2. The V gene's germline CDR1 is MDHEN and CDR2 SYDVKM. The CDR3 runs 13 residues. V trimming: 4 bases; J trimming: 3 bases; junction bases outside the gene matches: 1. The CDR3 DNA reads as TGTGCCAGCAGTTGGGAGGGGACAGATACGCAGTATTTT. Protein sequence: CASSWEGTDTQYF. The full variable domain, rest sourced from reference TRBV28 and TRBJ2-3, is DVKVTQSSRYLVKRTGEKVFLECVQDMDHENMFWYRQDPGLGLRLIYFSYDVKMKEKGDIPEGYSVSREKKERFSLILESASTNQTSMYLCASSWEGTDTQYFGPGTRLTVL.

This chain joins TRBV6-6 and TRBJ2-7; D might be TRBD1 (5 bases). Germline CDR1 MNHNY, CDR2 SVGAGI (reference sequence). The CDR3 is 16 residues long. V shed 2 bases and J shed 2 bases, with 16 bases lying between them. The CDR3 sequence is CASSYPRQKIPYEQYF. The CDR3 DNA reads TGTGCCAGCAGTTACCCGCGACAGAAAATTCCCTACGAGCAGTACTTC.

J is TRBJ1-1 and V is TRBV7-3, with TRBD1 identical over 9 bases. V was clipped by 5 bases and J by 5 bases; unmatched bases: 3. CDR1 and CDR2 from the germline V gene are SGHTA and FQGTGA. The CDR3 consists of 13 residues. CDR3 bases: TGTGCCAGCAGCCAGGACAGGGGTACTGAAGCTTTCTTT. Its protein is CASSQDRGTEAFF.

The genes are TRBV10-3 and TRBJ1-1; TRBD1 might be the D (5 bases). There are 14 residues in the CDR3. Trimming shortened V by 4 bases and J by 1 base, and 10 bases separated the two germline ends. The germline gives CDR1 ENHRY, CDR2 SYGVKD. This CDR3 reads CAISADRWNTEAFF. The CDR3 DNA is TGTGCCATCAGTGCCGACAGATGGAACACTGAAGCTTTCTTT.

This clone has more than one count but fewer than ten. The genes are TRBV6-4 and TRBJ2-2; tentative D call: TRBD1 (5 bases). Trimming stripped 4 bases from V and 2 bases from J, with 5 bases between. The CDR3 is 13 residues long. Germline V gene data show CDR1 as MRHNA and CDR2 as SNTAGT. The CDR3 DNA reads TGTGCCAGCAGTGGGACAAACACCGGGGAGCTGTTTTTT. The encoded protein is CASSGTNTGELFF.

This clone occurred a few times. This chain connects TRBV4-1 to TRBJ1-2; D unresolved. Germline V gene sequence: CDR1 MGHRA, CDR2 YSYEKL. Trimming removed 1 base at V and 7 bases at J, with 7 bases between. This CDR3 region has 12 residues. The CDR3 sequence: CASSQGARGYTF. As DNA, the CDR3 is TGCGCCAGCAGCCAAGGGGCTCGTGGCTACACCTTC.

The rearrangement links TRBV7-9 to TRBJ2-5, with TRBD1 matching over 8 bases. CDR1 is SEHNR and CDR2 is FQNEAQ in the germline V gene (reference sequence). Losses at the gene ends were 6 bases for V and 4 bases for J; bases not matched to a gene: 4. There are 13 residues in the CDR3. The CDR3 reads CASSGQGGETQYF. CDR3 nucleotides: TGTGCCAGCAGTGGACAGGGTGGAGAGACCCAGTACTTC.

J is TRBJ1-1 and V is TRBV5-5, with TRBD1 as a possible D gene (6 bases). V shed 2 bases and J shed 1 base, with 9 bases lying between them. This CDR3 region has 14 residues. Germline V gene data show CDR1 as SGHKS and CDR2 as YYEKEE (reference sequence). The CDR3 DNA is TGTGCCAGCAGCTTCCGACAGGCGAACACTGAAGCTTTCTTT. Its protein product is CASSFRQANTEAFF.

This chain uses TRBV5-8 with TRBJ1-4, with TRBD1 matching over 8 bases. Germline CDR1 is SGHTS and CDR2 is YDEGEE. V lost 4 bases and J lost 7; bases outside the gene matches: 3. The CDR3 has 13 residues. The CDR3 nucleotides read TGTGCCAGCAGCCTAACAGGGGGTGAAAAACTGTTTTTT. Translating gives CASSLTGGEKLFF.

The CDR3 protein is CATRDSLTNEKLFF. Written as DNA, the CDR3 is TGTGCCACCCGGGACAGCCTAACTAATGAAAAACTGTTTTTT. The chain has TRBV18 and TRBJ1-4; 7 nucleotides agree with TRBD1. V lost 10 bases and J lost 1; bases outside the gene matches: 6. The CDR3 runs to 14 residues. Germline V gene data show CDR1 as KGHSH and CDR2 as LQKENI.

In its sample, this clone was seen a few times. The chain couples TRBV6-6 to TRBJ2-2, with D perhaps matching TRBD1 (5 bases). V lost 5 bases and J 3 bases, leaving 13 bases between the germline ends. The germline V gene has CDR1 MNHNY and CDR2 SVGAGI (reference sequence). The CDR3 totals 15 residues. The CDR3 protein is CASSPPDTYTGELFF. CDR3 coding DNA: TGTGCCAGCAGTCCCCCGGACACTTACACCGGGGAGCTGTTTTTT.

This clone has just a few counts. The chain couples TRBV18 to TRBJ1-1, with D uncertain. This CDR3 is built from 15 residues. Trimming removed 6 bases at V and 2 bases at J, with 16 bases between. Germline V CDR1 and CDR2: KGHSH, LQKENI. The CDR3 nucleotides are TGTGCCAGCTCCCAGGAGGGCAAACTAAACACTGAAGCTTTCTTT. It translates to CASSQEGKLNTEAFF.

Turning to this clone: A read error may account for a junction end that differs from germline. The chain links TRBV7-8 to TRBJ2-2; D unclear. Germline V gives CDR1 SGHVS, CDR2 FQNEAQ. The CDR3 consists of 14 residues. Written as DNA, the CDR3 is TGTGCCAGCAGCTTAGGGGTGAACAGCGGGGAGCTGTTTTTT. Encoded protein: CASSLGVNSGELFF.

The V call is TRBV7-2, the J call TRBJ2-7; 7 bases map to TRBD1. Germline-derived CDR1 and CDR2 are SGHTA and FQGNSA. V gave up 4 bases and J gave up 0 bases; unmatched junction bases: 3. The CDR3 has 14 amino acids. CDR3 nucleotide sequence: TGTGCCAGCAGCTACACAGGGGTCTCCTACGAGCAGTACTTC. Protein: CASSYTGVSYEQYF.

J is TRBJ2-1 and V is TRBV27, with D perhaps matching TRBD2 (5 bases). In germline, CDR1 is MNHEY, CDR2 SMNVEV (reference sequence). CDR3 length: 15 amino acids. The ends were cut back, 3 bases at V and 8 bases at J, with 17 bases in the middle. The CDR3 here is CASSLVFGVRDEQFF. The DNA for the CDR3 is TGTGCCAGCAGTTTGGTCTTCGGGGTACGGGATGAGCAGTTCTTC.

This clone is a singleton in its sample. The chain links TRBV19 to TRBJ2-2; 9 bases fit TRBD1. The CDR3 loop spans 15 amino acids. CDR1 is LNHDA, CDR2 SQIVND, per germline (reference sequence). J gave up 7 bases and V 5 bases, and 8 bases lay outside the gene matches. The CDR3 protein is CASSGIQGAVGELFF. The CDR3 coding sequence is TGTGCCAGTAGTGGAATACAGGGGGCGGTCGGGGAGCTGTTTTTT. The full variable domain, completed using reference TRBV19 and TRBJ2-2, is DGGITQSPKYLFRKEGQNVTLSCEQNLNHDAMYWYRQDPGQGLRLIYYSQIVNDFQKGDIAEGYSVSREKKESFPLTVTSAQKNPTAFYLCASSGIQGAVGELFFGEGSRLTVL.